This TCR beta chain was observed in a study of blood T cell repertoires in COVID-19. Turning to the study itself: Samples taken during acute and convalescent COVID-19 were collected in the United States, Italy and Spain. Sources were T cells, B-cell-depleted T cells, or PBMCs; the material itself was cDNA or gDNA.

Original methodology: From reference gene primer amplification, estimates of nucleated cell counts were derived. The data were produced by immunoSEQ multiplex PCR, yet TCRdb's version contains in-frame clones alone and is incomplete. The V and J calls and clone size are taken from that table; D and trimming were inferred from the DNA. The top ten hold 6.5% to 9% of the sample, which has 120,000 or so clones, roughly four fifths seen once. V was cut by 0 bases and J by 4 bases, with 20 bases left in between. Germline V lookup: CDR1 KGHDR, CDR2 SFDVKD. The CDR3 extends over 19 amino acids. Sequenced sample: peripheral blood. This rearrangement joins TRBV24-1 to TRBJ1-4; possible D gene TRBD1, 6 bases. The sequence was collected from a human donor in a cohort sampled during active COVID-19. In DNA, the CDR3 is TGTGCCACCAGTGATTTGGACAGGATCAGGGGAGATCATAATGAAAAACTGTTTTTT. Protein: CATSDLDRIRGDHNEKLFF.